Listed below are T cell receptor beta chains from one sample, sequenced in a study of response to subunit inactivated influenza vaccine. From the RT-PCR reads, TCRdb called clonotypes with MiXCR, one entry per CDR3 protein. There are hundreds of thousands of distinct CDR3 sequences in the sample; approximately 7.6% occur only once, and 10% to 15% lies in the top ten. Specimen: PBMCs from blood, collected roughly 24 months after vaccination. These receptors all come from a man between 50 and 75 years old who received an inactivated influenza vaccine. The CDR3 runs from the conserved cysteine through the conserved F or W. A D gene is named only where the DNA matches it firmly. Size is omitted from some rows. Given values are once, few, many or a class for expanded clones.

j_call,clone_size,d_call,cdr3_length,v_call,cdr3_aa,cdr3_nt
TRBJ1-1,few,.,15,TRBV5-1,CASSLAAALNTEAFF,TGCGCCAGCAGCTTGGCGGCAGCCCTGAACACTGAAGCTTTCTTT
TRBJ2-7,many,TRBD1,14,TRBV7-2,CASSLGQGNYEQYF,TGTGCCAGCAGCTTAGGACAGGGGAACTACGAGCAGTACTTC
TRBJ2-2,many,.,15,TRBV7-8,CASSLVSQNTGELFF,TGTGCCAGCAGCTTAGTATCCCAGAACACCGGGGAGCTGTTTTTT
TRBJ1-2,.,.,12,TRBV30,CAWSKAAARYTF,TGTGCCTGGAGTAAGGCAGCAGCTAGGTACACCTTC
TRBJ2-5,.,.,14,TRBV24-1,CATSDLRSAETQYF,TGTGCCACCAGTGATTTGCGGAGCGCAGAGACCCAGTACTTC
TRBJ1-1,once,.,13,TRBV29-1,CSVEVSPDTEAFF,TGCAGCGTTGAAGTTAGCCCGGACACTGAAGCTTTCTTT
TRBJ1-1,.,TRBD1,19,TRBV7-6,CASSPSLRDRRRLNTEAFF,TGTGCCAGCAGCCCCTCCCTCCGGGACAGGAGGCGTTTGAACACTGAAGCTTTCTTT
TRBJ2-2,many,TRBD2,19,TRBV7-3,CASSLTGPWLAGVTGELFF,TGTGCCAGCAGCTTAACGGGGCCTTGGCTAGCGGGCGTCACCGGGGAGCTGTTTTTT
TRBJ2-3,.,.,14,TRBV12-3/TRBV12-4,CASSPRVPTDTQYF,TGTGCCAGCAGCCCGCGGGTCCCCACAGATACGCAGTATTTT
TRBJ2-5,.,.,15,TRBV21-1,CASSIWGRGQETQYF,TGTGCCAGCAGCATTTGGGGGAGGGGGCAAGAGACCCAGTACTTC
TRBJ1-2,.,.,14,TRBV6-5,CASSYTPDLYGYTF,TGTGCCAGCAGTTACACCCCTGATCTTTATGGCTACACCTTC
TRBJ2-7,many,.,15,TRBV28,CASSQLSAQYYEQYF,TGTGCCAGCAGTCAACTAAGCGCACAATACTACGAGCAGTACTTC
TRBJ2-3,few,.,15,TRBV15,CATSGPEKRTDTQYF,TGTGCCACCAGCGGACCGGAGAAGCGCACAGATACGCAGTATTTT
TRBJ1-4,once,TRBD1,14,TRBV5-1,CASSPDRVTEKLFF,TGCGCCAGCAGCCCGGACAGGGTGACTGAAAAACTGTTTTTT
TRBJ2-1,.,.,16,TRBV6-5,CASSNRSLSSYNEQFF,TGTGCCAGCAGTAACCGATCTTTGAGCTCCTACAATGAGCAGTTCTTC
TRBJ2-2,.,.,13,TRBV5-1,CASRPGLGRELFF,TGCGCCAGCAGGCCGGGCCTAGGCAGGGAGCTGTTTTTT
TRBJ2-7,.,.,15,TRBV6-5,CASSYAPGTSYEQYF,TGTGCCAGCAGTTACGCCCCGGGGACATCCTACGAGCAGTACTTC
TRBJ2-1,few,.,14,TRBV29-1,CSVHGVGPTNEQFF,TGCAGCGTTCACGGCGTCGGGCCGACCAATGAGCAGTTCTTC
TRBJ1-6,.,.,12,TRBV12-3/TRBV12-4,CASSLSASPLHF,TGTGCCAGCAGTTTGTCTGCTTCACCCCTCCACTTT
TRBJ1-1,many,.,14,TRBV5-1,CASSLQGTNTEAFF,TGCGCCAGCAGCTTGCAAGGGACTAACACTGAAGCTTTCTTT
TRBJ2-1,few,TRBD2,15,TRBV11-2,CASSQGLASYNEQFF,TGTGCCAGCAGCCAAGGACTAGCGAGTTACAATGAGCAGTTCTTC
TRBJ2-7,many,TRBD1,11,TRBV25-1,CASSATGKQYF,TGTGCCAGCAGTGCGACAGGGAAGCAGTACTTC
TRBJ1-2,many,TRBD1,14,TRBV20-1,CSATWTGSLYGYTF,TGCAGTGCTACTTGGACAGGCTCACTCTATGGCTACACCTTC
TRBJ2-1,many,TRBD2,15,TRBV19,CASRSSGGAYNEQFF,TGTGCCAGTAGATCTAGCGGGGGGGCCTACAATGAGCAGTTCTTC
TRBJ1-5,many,.,17,TRBV6-1,CASRPQGLRNSNQPQHF,TGTGCCAGCAGACCCCAGGGATTGCGAAATAGCAATCAGCCCCAGCATTTT
TRBJ2-7,.,TRBD1,14,TRBV6-1,CASKQRDRVSRQYF,TGTGCCAGCAAGCAAAGAGACAGGGTAAGCCGGCAGTACTTC
TRBJ2-3,.,.,12,TRBV29-1,CSVAAGTDTQYF,TGCAGCGTTGCTGCGGGTACAGATACGCAGTATTTT
TRBJ2-2,many,.,15,TRBV7-9,CASTPRSGDTGELFF,TGTGCCAGCACTCCCCGGAGCGGAGACACCGGGGAGCTGTTTTTT
TRBJ2-7,many,.,13,TRBV5-1,CASALAGASEQYF,TGCGCCAGCGCTCTGGCCGGGGCTAGCGAGCAGTACTTC
TRBJ2-7,many,TRBD2,15,TRBV12-3/TRBV12-4,CASGTPGLAGGEQYF,TGTGCCAGCGGGACTCCGGGACTAGCGGGGGGCGAGCAGTACTTC
TRBJ2-1,.,TRBD2,17,TRBV4-1,CASSQGLRRGGRNEEFF,TGCGCCAGCAGCCAAGGGTTGCGGCGGGGGGGCCGGAATGAGGAGTTCTTC
TRBJ2-7,.,.,16,TRBV20-1,CSAPSTAAGVAGEQYF,TGCAGTGCGCCCTCAACGGCCGCGGGTGTAGCTGGGGAGCAGTACTTC
TRBJ2-7,once,.,15,TRBV7-9,CASSPGAAARYEQYF,TGTGCCAGCAGCCCCGGGGCCGCAGCACGGTACGAGCAGTACTTC
TRBJ1-2,few,.,14,TRBV29-1,CSVEDSTGNYGYTF,TGCAGCGTTGAAGATAGCACAGGGAACTATGGCTACACCTTC
TRBJ2-5,.,.,15,TRBV9,CASSLGPGVQETQYF,TGTGCCAGCAGCTTGGGTCCAGGGGTTCAAGAGACCCAGTACTTC